These 30 T cell receptor gamma chains share one sample of origin, sequenced in a study of intestinal T cells in coeliac disease. Using approximately 0.2 ug of biopsy DNA, TRG was amplified with LymphoTrack primers. TCRdb made new clone calls on the multiplex PCR reads using CATT. This table has several hundred gamma-chain clones, approximately 49% appearing once. Ten formalin-fixed paraffin-embedded scrolls, each 5 µm thick, supplied each case's genomic DNA. Material for sequencing was a duodenal biopsy. Every receptor here comes from a human donor with celiac disease.

Within the sample, this clone is large. Different DNA sequences within this sample yield the same CDR3. The chain carries TRGV2 and TRGJ1 or TRGJ2. V gave up 1 base and J gave up 0 bases; unmatched junction bases: 3. Germline V gene sequence: CDR1 EGSNGY, CDR2 YDSYNSKV. This CDR3 spans 14 amino acids. CDR3 DNA: TGTGCCACCTGGGACGGCTTGAATTATTATAAGAAACTCTTT. This gives the protein CATWDGLNYYKKLF.

This clone was seen a few times. The protein TCRdb gives is from a much larger clone and does not agree with this DNA's translation at residue 13, likely a read error; the protein shown here comes from the DNA. J is TRGJP1 and V is TRGV11. TRGV11 qualifies as an ORF whose function is uncertain. This CDR3 region has 16 residues. CDR3 sequence (DNA): TGTGCCTGCTGGATTAGGCACAGGGCCACTGGTTGGTCCAAGATATTT. Translation: CACWIRHRATGWSKIF.

The CDR3 loop is CALWRWNYYKKLF. As DNA, the CDR3 is TGTGCCTTGTGGAGGTGGAATTATTATAAGAAACTCTTT. This chain links TRGV9 with TRGJ1 or TRGJ2. The V gene end was trimmed by 6 bases and the J gene end by 0 bases; junction bases not matched to a gene: 5. CDR1 GITISATS and CDR2 ISYDGTV come from the germline V gene (reference sequence). This CDR3 comprises 13 residues.

As for this clone: The protein given by TCRdb reflects a much larger clone and differs at residue 5 from this DNA's translation, likely from a read error; the protein shown is the DNA's translation. This rearrangement joins TRGV2 to TRGJ1 or TRGJ2. This CDR3 contains 11 residues. V was pared by 5 bases and J by 12 bases, with 10 bases of the junction left unmatched. Germline V gene sequence: CDR1 EGSNGY, CDR2 YDSYNSKV. The CDR3 spells CATWGCTGKLF. The CDR3 coding sequence is TGTGCCACCTGGGGCTGTACGGGGAAACTCTTT.

By sample share, this clone is large (0.1 to 1%). The rearrangement joins TRGV10 to TRGJ1 or TRGJ2. TRGV10 is an ORF for which the function is uncertain. This CDR3 has 14 amino acids. Unmatched junction bases numbered 9, after V lost 8 bases and J lost 1 base. CDR3 sequence (DNA): TGTGCTGCGTGGGCCCTGTGCAATTATTATAAGAAACTCTTT. Translated: CAAWALCNYYKKLF.

This sequence joins TRGV10 and TRGJP1. TRGV10 is known as an ORF, though its function is uncertain. J was trimmed by 1 base and V by 8 bases; bases with no gene match: 8. The CDR3 sequence is 15 residues long. CDR3 region: CAAWDSITTGWFKIF. CDR3 in DNA: TGTGCTGCGTGGGACAGTATTACCACTGGTTGGTTCAAGATATTT.

This clone was found a few times. At the DNA level, this CDR3 is encoded by other sequences in the same sample as well. The chain carries TRGV10 and TRGJ1 or TRGJ2. TRGV10 is designated an ORF whose function remains uncertain. CDR3 size: 14 residues. J gave up 10 bases and V 8 bases, and 18 bases lay outside the gene matches. The CDR3 here is CAAWELGGPAKKLF. CDR3 bases: TGTGCTGCGTGGGAGTTGGGGGGGCCGGCAAAGAAACTCTTT.

By share of the sample, this clone is hyperexpanded (1% or more). This specimen includes other DNA sequences encoding the same CDR3. The V gene is TRGV10, the J gene TRGJ1 or TRGJ2. TRGV10 is reported as an ORF; its role is uncertain. The V segment lost 8 bases and the J segment 4 bases; nucleotides outside the gene matches: 6. CDR3 length equals 12 residues. CDR3 nucleotide sequence: TGTGCTGCGTGGGATTTATATTATAAGAAACTCTTT. The encoded protein is CAAWDLYYKKLF.

Judged by abundance, this clone is large. The chain couples TRGV10 to TRGJ1 or TRGJ2. TRGV10 is an ORF, with its function uncertain. This CDR3 is 11 amino acids long. V gave up 8 bases and J gave up 10 bases; unmatched junction bases: 9. The DNA of the CDR3 is TGTGCTGCGTGGGAGAGGAGGAAGAAACTCTTT. It specifies CAAWERRKKLF.

In regard to this clone: This DNA's translation and the protein TCRdb lists, from a much larger clone, do not match at residue 8, likely due to a read error; the protein shown is translated from the DNA. The J gene is TRGJP1, the V gene TRGV10. TRGV10 is an ORF; its function is uncertain. The CDR3 is made up of 12 amino acids. The CDR3 sequence: CAAWPTGRFKIF. CDR3 DNA sequence: TGTGCTGCGTGGCCCACTGGTCGGTTCAAGATATTT.

The chain links TRGV8 to TRGJ1 or TRGJ2. Germline trimming cut 9 bases from V and 6 bases from J; bases unmatched to any gene: 11. CDR1 and CDR2 (germline): VENAVY, YDSYNSRV. The CDR3 length is 12 residues. This CDR3 is CATVGFCYKKLF. The CDR3 nucleotides are TGTGCCACCGTTGGCTTTTGTTATAAGAAACTCTTT.

The V call is TRGV4, the J call TRGJ1 or TRGJ2. The trim removed 5 bases at V and 2 bases at J, leaving 9 bases unmatched. The CDR3 is made up of 14 amino acids. Germline values: CDR1 EGSTGY, CDR2 YDSYTSSV. CDR3 sequence (DNA): TGTGCCACCTGGGCCCCTGGGTATTATTATAAGAAACTCTTT. Residues: CATWAPGYYYKKLF.

This clone is hyperexpanded. Different DNA sequences within this sample yield the same CDR3. The rearrangement joins TRGV10 to TRGJ1 or TRGJ2. TRGV10 is known as an ORF, though its function is uncertain. V shed 8 bases and J 2 bases; nucleotides not matched to a gene: 4. The CDR3 extends over 12 amino acids. The chain's CDR3 is CAAWGYYYKKLF. For the CDR3, the DNA is TGTGCTGCGTGGGGTTATTATTATAAGAAACTCTTT.

Note on this clone: The mismatch at residue 5 between this DNA's translation and the TCRdb protein of a much larger clone likely reflects a read error; the protein shown is translated from the DNA. This rearrangement joins TRGV2 to TRGJP2. The CDR3 totals 14 residues. Per the germline V gene, CDR1 is EGSNGY and CDR2 is YDSYNSKV. The V and J ends lost 5 bases and 3 bases, in that order; junction bases with no gene match: 6. DNA of the CDR3: TGTGCCACCTGGGGCGGATGTAGTGATTGGATCAAGACGTTT. Protein product: CATWGGCSDWIKTF.

The J gene is TRGJ1 or TRGJ2, the V gene TRGV10. TRGV10 carries the ORF label, with uncertain function. The V segment lost 8 bases and the J segment 0 bases; nucleotides outside the gene matches: 17. The CDR3 runs 17 residues. The CDR3 DNA reads as TGTGCTGCGTGGGACTCGGAGGTGGGGAAGAATTATTATAAGAAACTCTTT. Translated, it gives CAAWDSEVGKNYYKKLF.

V usage is TRGV10 and J usage is TRGJP1. TRGV10 is an ORF for which the function is uncertain. This CDR3 is 15 amino acids long. V lost 8 bases, J lost 7 bases, and 14 bases stayed unmatched. CDR3 sequence reads: CAAWDYMPLGWFKIF. The CDR3, as DNA: TGTGCTGCGTGGGATTATATGCCACTTGGTTGGTTCAAGATATTT.

With respect to this clone: Just one base apart from a much larger clone, this may be a read error. The gene calls are TRGV8 and TRGJ1 or TRGJ2. Germline assignment: CDR1 VENAVY and CDR2 YDSYNSRV. CDR3 size: 13 residues. As DNA, the CDR3 is TGTGCCACCACGACGAGAGGGTATTATAAGAAACTCTTC. Translated, it gives CATTTRGYYKKLF.

About this clone itself: This is likely an artifact of a read error, given a far larger clone one base away. The identical CDR3 is also encoded by other nucleotide sequences in the sample. The chain joins TRGV11 to TRGJP1. TRGV11 is an ORF; its function is uncertain. The CDR3 length is 17 residues. The CDR3, as DNA: TGCGCCTGCTGGATTAGGCATTGGTATACCACTGGTTGGTTCAAGATATTT. It encodes CACWIRHWYTTGWFKIF.

In this sample, this clone turned up a few times. TCRdb's protein, taken from a much larger clone, differs from this DNA's translation at residue 7, likely owing to a read error; the protein displayed comes from the DNA. The chain carries TRGV10 and TRGJP1. TRGV10 is an ORF, with its function uncertain. With V trimmed by 8 bases and J by 4 bases, 8 bases remained unmatched. The CDR3 runs 14 residues. Written as DNA, the CDR3 is TGTGCTGCGTGGGATGGGGGCACTGGTTGGTTCAAGATATTT. Residues: CAAWDGGTGWFKIF.

As for this clone: TCRdb shows a much larger clone's protein in place of this DNA's translation, and the two differ at residue 12, likely through a read error; the protein shown is translated from the DNA. The CDR3 spells CACWIRHDGDYEKLF. CDR3 nucleotide sequence: TGTGCCTGCTGGATTAGGCACGATGGCGATTATGAGAAACTCTTT. The V call is TRGV11, the J call TRGJ1 or TRGJ2. TRGV11 is assigned to the ORF class and has an uncertain function. This CDR3 comprises 15 residues.

The chain employs TRGV2 and TRGJP1. J lost 5 bases, V lost 0 bases, and 18 bases had no gene match. Germline CDR1 EGSNGY, CDR2 YDSYNSKV. The CDR3 spans 19 residues. The CDR3 loop is CATWDGREGKIPTGWFKIF. In DNA, the CDR3 is TGTGCCACCTGGGACGGGAGAGAGGGGAAAATACCAACTGGTTGGTTCAAGATATTT.

In its sample, this clone was seen a few times. The germline gene is not matched at one end of the junction; a read error may be the cause. The V and J genes are TRGV4 and TRGJ1 or TRGJ2. The CDR3 is made up of 14 amino acids. Germline values: CDR1 EGSTGY, CDR2 YDSYTSSV. CDR3 nucleotides: TGTGCCACCTGGGATGGGCGGGCTTATAATAAGAAACTCTTT. This encodes CATWDGRAYNKKLF.

The V call is TRGV2, the J call TRGJP2. V gave up 10 bases and J gave up 2 bases; unmatched junction bases: 19. Germline lookup yields CDR1 EGSNGY and CDR2 YDSYNSKV. The CDR3 contains 17 residues. The CDR3 region is CATGTGRVGSSDWIKTF. The CDR3 bases are TGTGCCACTGGGACGGGCAGGGTGGGAAGTAGTGATTGGATCAAGACGTTT.

This clone has more than one count but fewer than ten. A much larger clone differs by one base, so this may be a read error. Other DNA sequences of this sample code for an identical CDR3. This chain connects TRGV4 to TRGJP1. Looked up from germline, CDR1 is EGSTGY and CDR2 is YDSYTSSV. The CDR3 spans 13 residues. CDR3 sequence (DNA): TGTGCCACTTGGGATGGGCGCGGTTGGTTCAAGATATTT. It codes for CATWDGRGWFKIF.

A note on this clone: Other nucleotide sequences from this sample produce the same CDR3. The J gene is TRGJ1 or TRGJ2, the V gene TRGV11. TRGV11 is recorded as an ORF, its role being uncertain. This CDR3 contains 11 residues. Trimming cost V 4 bases and J 10 bases; bases outside gene matches: 4. The CDR3 is CACWIRPKKLF. The CDR3 DNA reads as TGTGCCTGCTGGATTAGACCCAAGAAACTCTTT.

The chain employs TRGV3 and TRGJ1 or TRGJ2. Per germline, CDR1 VTNTFY and CDR2 YDVSTARD (reference sequence). The CDR3 totals 11 residues. The V gene end was trimmed by 6 bases and the J gene end by 11 bases; junction bases not matched to a gene: 10. CDR3 sequence: CATWTGGEKLF. The CDR3 bases are TGTGCCACCTGGACTGGGGGGGAGAAACTCTTT.

A word on this clone: This DNA translates differently at residue 7 from the TCRdb protein, which is that of a much larger clone; a read error is likely, and the protein shown is the DNA's own translation. V usage is TRGV10 and J usage is TRGJP1. TRGV10 is known as an ORF, though its function is uncertain. This CDR3 spans 17 amino acids. Trimming cost V 8 bases and J 1 base; bases outside gene matches: 14. The CDR3 is CAAWLRGRVTTGWFKIF. In nucleotides, the CDR3 is TGTGCTGCGTGGCTACGAGGGAGGGTTACCACTGGTTGGTTCAAGATATTT.

A remark on this clone: A far larger clone is one nucleotide away, so this likely arose from a read error. Other DNA sequences of this sample code for an identical CDR3. The chain joins TRGV10 to TRGJ1 or TRGJ2. TRGV10 qualifies as an ORF whose function is uncertain. This CDR3 contains 12 residues. In DNA, the CDR3 is TGCGCTGCGTGGGGTTATTATTATAAGAAACTCTTT. It is translated as CAAWGYYYKKLF.

This rearrangement joins TRGV8 to TRGJ1 or TRGJ2. The junction had 20 bases not matched to a gene; V was cut back by 12 bases and J by 12 bases. The CDR3 runs 12 residues. Germline values: CDR1 VENAVY, CDR2 YDSYNSRV. The CDR3 nucleotides are TGTGCCGACCTGGGAGTAAGCGCCCGGAAACTCTTT. Protein sequence: CADLGVSARKLF.

This clone came up a few times. The rearrangement joins TRGV3 to TRGJ1 or TRGJ2. CDR1 VTNTFY and CDR2 YDVSTARD come from the germline V gene (reference sequence). This CDR3 contains 10 residues. In DNA, the CDR3 is TGTGCACCTGGTATTTTAGAGAAACTCTTT. Translated, it gives CAPGILEKLF.